The clone carrying this T cell receptor beta chain was observed once. This entry comes from a study of post-analysis software for immune sequencing data. Unique molecular identifiers had been added to the TCR beta cDNA libraries. TCRdb processed the PCR reads anew with MiXCR; each CDR3 protein has one entry. The sample yields about 200,000 distinct CDR3 sequences, 29% seen once. The sample was blood. The origin of this receptor is a girl between 2 and 17 years old with multiple sclerosis.

The CDR3 DNA is TGCAGTGCTAACCTAGTAGGAGGGGATGCGGAGACCCAGTACTTC. Its protein product is CSANLVGGDAETQYF. The chain couples TRBV20-1 to TRBJ2-5, with D perhaps matching TRBD2 (6 bases). The germline gives CDR1 DFQATT, CDR2 SNEGSKA (reference sequence). The CDR3 totals 15 residues. V was clipped by 4 bases and J by 5 bases, with 20 bases between them.